This TCR beta chain comes out of a study of tissue T cells after allogeneic stem cell transplantation. Produced via immunoSEQ multiplex PCR; TCRdb's table is partial and in-frame only. The sample includes nearly 7,000 clones, about 35% seen only once; the top ten take approximately 6.3%. Sample share makes this clone medium-sized. Mouse names are used for the genes. From the germline J gene comes the end of the CDR3, since the read stops 1 residue before it. Regarding time point: mouse harvest day 14 after allogeneic transplant. Tail vein injection delivered 10^7 T-cell-depleted bone marrow cells and 10^6 splenic CD5+ T cells. CDR1 is KGHPV and CDR2 is FQNQEV in the germline V gene (reference sequence). The ends lost 6 bases at V and 2 bases at J; junction bases unmatched: 4. The CDR3 runs to 14 residues.

This rearrangement joins TRBV26 to TRBJ1-2; 9 nucleotides agree with TRBD1. The sample consisted of skin. This sequence was found in a female BALB/c mouse given C57BL/6 T cells with graft-versus-host disease after an allogeneic hematopoietic cell transplant. This CDR3 reads CASSWGTGNSDYTF. The part of the CDR3 DNA that was read is TGTGCCAGCAGCTGGGGGACAGGGAACTCCGACTACACC.